This TCR beta chain was recovered during a study of T cell repertoires in cytomegalovirus infection. TCRdb reanalysed the reads using MiXCR and keeps one entry per CDR3 protein. The sample carries approximately 500,000 distinct CDR3 sequences, about 11% recorded once. This CDR3 region has 14 residues. Germline assignment: CDR1 MDHEN and CDR2 SYDVKM. The ends were cut back, 4 bases at V and 8 bases at J, with 17 bases in the middle. Sequencing was done on a sample of PBMCs. The origin of this receptor is a human donor in good health (CMV status not recorded). Some clones in this sample may be carry-over from other donors' samples. This chain joins TRBV28 and TRBJ1-2, with D possibly matching TRBD1 (6 bases). CDR3 bases: TGTGCCAGCAGTTCCCTCAGGGGAGGGGGAGGCTACACCTTC. It specifies CASSSLRGGGGYTF.